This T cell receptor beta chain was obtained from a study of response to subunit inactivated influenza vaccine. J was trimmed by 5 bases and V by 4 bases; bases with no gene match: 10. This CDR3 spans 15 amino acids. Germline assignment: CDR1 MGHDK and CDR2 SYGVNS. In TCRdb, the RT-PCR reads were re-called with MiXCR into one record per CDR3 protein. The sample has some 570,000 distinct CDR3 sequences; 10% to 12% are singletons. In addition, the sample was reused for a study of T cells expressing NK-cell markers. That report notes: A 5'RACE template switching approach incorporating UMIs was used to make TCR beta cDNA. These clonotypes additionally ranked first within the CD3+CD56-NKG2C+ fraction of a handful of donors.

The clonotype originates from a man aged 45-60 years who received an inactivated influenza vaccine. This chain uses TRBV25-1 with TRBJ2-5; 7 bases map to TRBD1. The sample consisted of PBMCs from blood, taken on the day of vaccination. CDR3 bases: TGTGCCAGCAGTGCAACTCCGACAGGGTACGAGACCCAGTACTTC. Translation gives CASSATPTGYETQYF.